The 25 T cell receptor beta chains listed next were all sequenced from one sample in a study of OX40 agonist ivuxolimab in advanced cancers. Libraries were constructed by the immunoSEQ multiplex PCR assay. TCRdb's version of the immuneACCESS table is confined to in-frame rearrangements and falls short of the full clone set. An unresolved V gene accounts for under half of the shortfall where checked; the remainder is of unknown origin. The sample contains tens of thousands of clones, 80% to 90% of them found a single time. The ten largest clones represent 2% to 2.5% of the sample. The source was CD4+ or CD8+ T cells sorted from blood, collected in a trial of the OX40 agonist ivuxolimab. The source is an adult with an advanced solid tumor such as melanoma, head and neck, liver or kidney cancer.

The rearrangement links TRBV5-4 to TRBJ2-5; D possibly corresponds to TRBD2 (7 bases). V dropped 3 bases and J dropped 5 bases, with 14 bases sitting between them. This CDR3 is built from 14 residues. The germline CDR1 and CDR2 sequences are SGHNT and YYREEE (reference sequence). The CDR3 is CASSSRGGLETQYF. The CDR3 DNA follows: TGTGCCAGCAGCTCTAGGGGGGGCCTGGAGACCCAGTACTTC.

This clone was seen a single time. The chain employs TRBV5-6 and TRBJ1-4; TRBD1 aligns across 8 bases. With 1 base clipped from V and 0 bases from J, the junction kept 2 bases outside the gene matches. Germline CDR1 and CDR2: SGHDT and YYEEEE. The CDR3 contains 16 residues. The CDR3, as DNA: TGTGCCAGCAGCTTGCAGGACAGGGCAACTAATGAAAAACTGTTTTTT. As protein: CASSLQDRATNEKLFF.

The table lists this clone with a count of one. The CDR3 DNA is TGTGCCAGCAGCAAAGGCGGATGGGCGGGAGTGGACAATGAGCAGTTCTTC. Translating it yields CASSKGGWAGVDNEQFF. This sequence joins TRBV21-1 and TRBJ2-1; the D call in the table, TRBD2, was not verified against the DNA. TRBV21-1 constitutes a pseudogene. CDR3 length: 17 residues.

V and J are TRBV19 and TRBJ2-1; D is possibly TRBD1 (6 bases). The CDR3 sequence is 14 residues long. Trimming removed 2 bases at V and 8 bases at J, with 13 bases between. Germline CDR1 and CDR2: LNHDA and SQIVND (reference sequence). CDR3 residues: CASSITGQHDEQFF. CDR3 coding DNA: TGTGCCAGTAGTATAACCGGACAGCACGATGAGCAGTTCTTC.

This sequence joins TRBV7-9 and TRBJ1-2; 10 bases align to TRBD1. This CDR3 region has 15 residues. In germline, CDR1 is SEHNR, CDR2 FQNEAQ (reference sequence). The trim removed 5 bases at V and 6 bases at J, leaving 9 bases unmatched. The CDR3, as DNA: TGTGCCAGCAGCATCGCCGGGACAGGGGTAGATGGCTACACCTTC. It codes for CASSIAGTGVDGYTF.

The chain couples TRBV6-1 to TRBJ2-7; the D is unclear. The CDR3 is 11 residues long. The V end lost 4 bases, the J end lost 6 bases, and 7 bases lay between the germline ends. Germline V gene lookup returns CDR1 MNHNS and CDR2 SASEGT. The CDR3 is CASSVGTEQYF. The CDR3 coding sequence is TGTGCCAGCAGTGTCGGTACCGAGCAGTACTTC.

The chain is built from TRBV15 and TRBJ2-3; perhaps TRBD2 as D (5 bases). CDR3 size: 13 residues. V was shortened by 3 bases and J by 6 bases, with 10 bases between the two germline ends. Germline CDR1 LNHNV, CDR2 YYDKDF (reference sequence). CDR3: CATSRPRGDTQYF. DNA for the CDR3: TGTGCCACCAGCAGGCCGAGAGGGGATACGCAGTATTTT.

The V gene is TRBV30, the J gene TRBJ2-5; 7 bases line up with TRBD2. The CDR3 totals 13 residues. J gave up 5 bases and V 1 base, and 4 bases lay outside the gene matches. Germline V gene data show CDR1 as GTSNPN and CDR2 as SVGIG (reference sequence). This CDR3 is CAWSEGGVETQYF. The CDR3 coding sequence is TGTGCCTGGAGTGAGGGAGGGGTTGAGACCCAGTACTTC.

The rearrangement joins TRBV30 to TRBJ2-7; D tentatively reads TRBD1 or TRBD2 (5 bases each). The germline V and J ends were trimmed by 0 bases and 6 bases, with 15 bases remaining between them. The V gene's germline CDR1 is GTSNPN and CDR2 SVGIG (reference sequence). This CDR3 spans 14 amino acids. CDR3 protein: CAWSVPAGTGEQYF. DNA for the CDR3: TGTGCCTGGAGTGTACCCGCAGGGACGGGCGAGCAGTACTTC.

The chain has TRBV28 and TRBJ2-7, with D perhaps TRBD1 (5 bases). V gave up 5 bases and J gave up 7 bases, with 12 bases separating them. This CDR3 contains 12 residues. Germline V gene lookup returns CDR1 MDHEN and CDR2 SYDVKM. The CDR3 region has the DNA TGTGCCAGCAGTGCCAGGGTGGGGGAGCAGTACTTC. Protein: CASSARVGEQYF.

This chain joins TRBV29-1 and TRBJ2-7, with a possible D match to TRBD1 (6 bases). The CDR3 loop spans 10 amino acids. Between the trimmed V and J ends, which lost 6 bases and 9 bases, there was a span of 12 bases. Germline lookup yields CDR1 SQVTM and CDR2 ANQGSEA. CDR3 sequence reads: CSVKTGGQYF. Here the CDR3 DNA reads TGCAGCGTCAAGACAGGAGGGCAGTACTTC.

This clone has just a few counts. The chain has TRBV10-3 and TRBJ1-6, with D unclear. CDR1 is ENHRY and CDR2 is SYGVKD in the germline V gene. Trimming pared 5 bases from V and 8 bases from J, leaving 19 bases between. The CDR3 is 16 residues long. CDR3 region: CAISPAPDGVDSPLHF. The CDR3 coding sequence is TGTGCCATCAGTCCAGCCCCGGACGGTGTGGATTCACCCCTCCACTTT.

The sample holds a few counts of this clone. The gene calls are TRBV28 and TRBJ2-1; D remains unclear. V lost 5 bases, J lost 0 bases, and 11 bases lay in between. The CDR3 runs 15 residues. Germline CDR1 reads MDHEN; CDR2 reads SYDVKM. CDR3 DNA: TGTGCCAGCAGTCTGACGTTGGGCTCCTACAATGAGCAGTTCTTC. This translates into CASSLTLGSYNEQFF.

This clone showed up just once. V is TRBV7-2 and J is TRBJ2-7; maybe TRBD1 (5 bases). V was shortened by 5 bases and J by 5 bases, with 16 bases between the two germline ends. This CDR3 spans 14 amino acids. The germline CDR1 and CDR2 sequences are SGHTA and FQGNSA. The CDR3 spells CASSMYQGVHEQYF. The DNA of the CDR3 is TGTGCCAGCAGCATGTACCAAGGGGTCCACGAGCAGTACTTC.

This chain joins TRBV6-4 and TRBJ2-5; D uncertain. Germline CDR1 reads MRHNA; CDR2 reads SNTAGT. This CDR3 is built from 15 residues. V was clipped by 2 bases and J by 6 bases, with 16 bases between them. CDR3 region: CASSDPRKRVKTQYF. CDR3 DNA: TGTGCCAGCAGTGACCCTCGGAAAAGGGTCAAGACCCAGTACTTC.

The chain is built from TRBV29-1 and TRBJ1-5; 9 bases align to TRBD1. Germline lookup yields CDR1 SQVTM and CDR2 ANQGSEA. The CDR3 has 14 amino acids. The trim removed 7 bases at V and 14 bases at J, leaving 18 bases unmatched. In nucleotides, the CDR3 is TGCAGCGCGGCCGAGACAGGGGGAAATCAATTGGAGCATTTT. It specifies CSAAETGGNQLEHF.

This rearrangement joins TRBV14 to TRBJ2-1, with a weak D call TRBD1 (7 bases). V gave up 4 bases and J gave up 0 bases, with 13 bases separating them. There are 16 residues in the CDR3. Germline loops: CDR1 SGHDN, CDR2 FVKESK. The chain's CDR3 is CASSPRGALSYNEQFF. DNA for the CDR3: TGTGCCAGCAGCCCCAGGGGGGCCCTCTCCTACAATGAGCAGTTCTTC.

The chain employs TRBV19 and TRBJ1-5; unclear D gene. V shed 5 bases and J shed 6 bases, with 11 bases lying between them. Looked up from germline, CDR1 is LNHDA and CDR2 is SQIVND (reference sequence). The CDR3 totals 13 residues. CDR3 in DNA: TGTGCCAGTAGTGGCTTAGGATCTCAGCCCCAGCATTTT. Protein product: CASSGLGSQPQHF.

This chain uses TRBV4-2 with TRBJ2-7; D gene uncertain. There are 15 residues in the CDR3. V lost 3 bases and J lost 5, with 17 bases in between. Germline V lookup: CDR1 LGHNA, CDR2 YNFKEQ. CDR3 DNA sequence: TGTGCCAGCAGCCAGTTTTTTCCAGCATTGAACGAGCAGTACTTC. As protein: CASSQFFPALNEQYF.

The V call is TRBV25-1, the J call TRBJ2-1, with D hard to call. CDR3 size: 14 residues. Germline V lookup: CDR1 MGHDK, CDR2 SYGVNS. V was clipped by 10 bases and J by 0 bases, with 13 bases between them. CDR3 in amino acids: CATKDASSYNEQFF. As DNA, the CDR3 is TGTGCCACTAAGGACGCGAGCTCCTACAATGAGCAGTTCTTC.

V is TRBV10-3 and J is TRBJ2-1, with a weak D call TRBD1 (6 bases). Between the trimmed V and J ends, which lost 6 bases and 9 bases, there was a span of 15 bases. The CDR3 spans 13 residues. Germline lookup yields CDR1 ENHRY and CDR2 SYGVKD. The chain's CDR3 is CAIRLTGSGEQFF. The CDR3 DNA sequence: TGTGCCATCAGGCTTACAGGGAGTGGTGAGCAGTTCTTC.

V usage is TRBV7-2 and J usage is TRBJ2-3, with D perhaps TRBD1 (5 bases). V was trimmed by 3 bases and J by 4 bases, leaving 17 bases between them. The V gene's germline CDR1 is SGHTA and CDR2 FQGNSA. CDR3 length: 16 amino acids. This CDR3 reads CASSFTESPGSDTQYF. The CDR3 DNA reads as TGTGCCAGCAGCTTCACAGAAAGCCCAGGGTCAGATACGCAGTATTTT.

The chain combines TRBV12-5 with TRBJ2-5, with 7 nucleotides matching TRBD1. V shed 7 bases and J 1 base; nucleotides not matched to a gene: 6. The CDR3 is 14 residues long. The germline V gene has CDR1 LGHNT and CDR2 FRNRAP. The CDR3 DNA sequence: TGTGCTAGTGCTCAACAGGGGTCCCAAGAGACCCAGTACTTC. Encoded protein: CASAQQGSQETQYF.

The gene calls are TRBV4-2 and TRBJ2-7; the match to TRBD1 covers 8 bases. V gave up 8 bases and J gave up 2 bases; unmatched junction bases: 5. Germline V CDR1 and CDR2: LGHNA, YNFKEQ. This CDR3 has 13 amino acids. CDR3 nucleotides: TGTGCCAGCGCTGGACAGGGACCCTACGAGCAGTACTTC. As protein: CASAGQGPYEQYF.

J is TRBJ2-3 and V is TRBV27; 10 bases fit TRBD2. J lost 2 bases, V lost 6 bases, and 5 bases had no gene match. Germline V gene data show CDR1 as MNHEY and CDR2 as SMNVEV (reference sequence). CDR3 length: 15 residues. CDR3 sequence reads: CASSRTSGLTDTQYF. The CDR3 DNA reads as TGTGCCAGCAGCAGGACTAGCGGACTCACAGATACGCAGTATTTT.